The present T cell receptor beta chain was sequenced within a study of blood T cell repertoires in COVID-19. Study information: Specimens from acute and convalescent COVID-19 originated in the United States, Italy and Spain.

CDR3 length equals 17 residues. V lost 5 bases and J lost 2; bases outside the gene matches: 12. Germline CDR1 SSHAT, CDR2 FNYEAQ (reference sequence). The authors' processing: Using reference gene primer amplification, nucleated cell counts were estimated. The method was immunoSEQ multiplex PCR; TCRdb's version includes in-frame clones alone and lacks a portion of them. The V and J calls and clone size are taken from that table; D and trimming were inferred from the DNA. The sample includes under 250,000 clones, about four fifths of them seen just once. Sequenced input: peripheral blood. This receptor was obtained from a man in his thirties or forties who had recovered from COVID-19. V and J are TRBV7-7 and TRBJ2-1; TRBD1 matches 7 bases. In DNA form, the CDR3 reads TGTGCCAGCAGCAAAAAATGGGGACAGTCCCCCTACAATGAGCAGTTCTTC. It codes for CASSKKWGQSPYNEQFF.